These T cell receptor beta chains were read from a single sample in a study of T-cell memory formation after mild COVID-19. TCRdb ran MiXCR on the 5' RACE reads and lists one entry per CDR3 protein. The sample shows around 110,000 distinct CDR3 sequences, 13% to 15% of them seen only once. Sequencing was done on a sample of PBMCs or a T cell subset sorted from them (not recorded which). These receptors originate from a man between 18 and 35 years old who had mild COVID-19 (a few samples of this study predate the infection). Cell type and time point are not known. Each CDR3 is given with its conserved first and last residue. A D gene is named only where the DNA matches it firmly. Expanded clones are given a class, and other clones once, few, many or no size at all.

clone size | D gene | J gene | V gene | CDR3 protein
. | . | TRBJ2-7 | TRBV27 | CASSLYRNYEQYF
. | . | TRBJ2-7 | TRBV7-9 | CASSLVGGQYEQYF
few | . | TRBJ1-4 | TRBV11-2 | CASSLFGEKLFF
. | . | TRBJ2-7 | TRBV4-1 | CASSQGPGPSYEQYF
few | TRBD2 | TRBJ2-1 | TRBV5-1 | CASSLPGLVIPNEQFF
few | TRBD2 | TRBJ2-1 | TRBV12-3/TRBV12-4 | CASSLRLAGYNEQFF
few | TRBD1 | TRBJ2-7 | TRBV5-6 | CASSYTGTGVVEQYF
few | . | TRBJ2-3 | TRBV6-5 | CASWFGGGADTQYF
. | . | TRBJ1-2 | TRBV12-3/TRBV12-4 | CASSSIGIGPLEGYTF
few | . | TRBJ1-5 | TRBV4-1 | CASSQDAPERQPQHF
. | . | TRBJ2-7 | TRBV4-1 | CASSQAELAYEQYF
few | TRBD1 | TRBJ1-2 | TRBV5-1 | CASSRDRVRGYTF
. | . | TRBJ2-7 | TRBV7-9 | CAIAEGYEQYF
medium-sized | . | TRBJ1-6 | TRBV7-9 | CASSLQDYNSPLHF
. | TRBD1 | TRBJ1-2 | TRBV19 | CASSATGGVVYGYTF
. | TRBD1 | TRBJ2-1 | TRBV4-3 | CASSQALGTGSYNEQFF
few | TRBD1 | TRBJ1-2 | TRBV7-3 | CASSLTPQGGNYGYTF
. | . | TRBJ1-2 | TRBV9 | CASSVYGVDYGYTF
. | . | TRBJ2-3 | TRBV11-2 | CASSSGGDRTDTQYF
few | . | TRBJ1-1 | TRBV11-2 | CASSSALLGTGNTEAFF
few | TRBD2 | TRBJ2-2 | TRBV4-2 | CASSQDGPGGTGELFF
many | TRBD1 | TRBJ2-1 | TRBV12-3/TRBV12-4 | CASSLILGQGPEQFF
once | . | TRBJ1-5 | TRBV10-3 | CAINDRVNQPQHF
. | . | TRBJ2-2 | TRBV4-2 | CASSQVEGSSPGELFF
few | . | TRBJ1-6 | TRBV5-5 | CASSFTTGNPPLHF
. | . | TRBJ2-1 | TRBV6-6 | CASSTGEYHRNEQFF
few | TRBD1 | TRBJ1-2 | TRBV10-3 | CAISESGAGGDLGYTF
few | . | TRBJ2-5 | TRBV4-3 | CASSQETSHEYGRGETQYF
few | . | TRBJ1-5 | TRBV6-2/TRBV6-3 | CASRGLVGNQPQHF
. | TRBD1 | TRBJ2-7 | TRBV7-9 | CASRKGARDEQYF
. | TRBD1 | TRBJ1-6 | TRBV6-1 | CASRTGGNSPLHF
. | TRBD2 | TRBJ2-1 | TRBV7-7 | CASSHDSGGTLSNEQFF
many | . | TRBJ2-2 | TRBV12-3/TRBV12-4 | CASSFANTGELFF
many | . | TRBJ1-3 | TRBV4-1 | CASSPPDKAGNTIYF
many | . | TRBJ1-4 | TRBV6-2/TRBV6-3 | CASTPGRENEKLFF
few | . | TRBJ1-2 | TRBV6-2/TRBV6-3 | CASSLSSRNGYTF
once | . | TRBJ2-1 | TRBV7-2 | CASSLRDDIWSYNEQFF
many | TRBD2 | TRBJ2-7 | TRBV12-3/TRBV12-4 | CASSLGLAVLEQYF
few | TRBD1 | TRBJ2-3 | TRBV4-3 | CASRLPGQGPGDTQYF
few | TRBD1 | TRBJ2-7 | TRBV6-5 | CASSYGQGSEQYF
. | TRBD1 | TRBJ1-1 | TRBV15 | CATSTGTGWAEAFF
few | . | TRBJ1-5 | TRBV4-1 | CASSQVGPGSNQPQHF
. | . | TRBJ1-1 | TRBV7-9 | CASRQSTEAFF
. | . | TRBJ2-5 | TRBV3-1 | CASSQDNSEETQYF
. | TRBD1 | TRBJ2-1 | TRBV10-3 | CAISESDRDRGEQFF
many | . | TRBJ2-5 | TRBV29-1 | CSVDGTGKETQYF
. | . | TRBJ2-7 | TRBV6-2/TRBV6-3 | CASLHYRAYEQYF
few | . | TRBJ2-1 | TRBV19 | CASSMGARDEQFF
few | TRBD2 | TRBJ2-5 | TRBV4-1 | CASSGEAGESSQYF
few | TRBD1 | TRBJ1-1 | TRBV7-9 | CASSLTGGIAFF
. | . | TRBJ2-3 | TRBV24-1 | CATSSGTADTQYF
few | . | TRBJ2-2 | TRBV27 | CASRGHGTGELFF
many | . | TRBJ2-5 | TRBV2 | CASSPGLVRETQYF